Listed below are T cell receptor beta chains from one sample, sequenced in a study of blood T cell repertoires in COVID-19. Generated by immunoSEQ multiplex PCR, the TCRdb table keeps only in-frame clones and is missing some. Of 95,000 to 150,000 clones in the sample, roughly 89% were seen once. Sample: peripheral blood. These TCRs come from a woman aged 45 to 65 with acute or convalescent COVID-19. Both conserved end residues are part of each CDR3. The D gene is left open where the match is weak. The size entry is marked missing in some rows and otherwise reads once, few, many or a size class.

D gene | CDR3 length | J gene | clone size | V gene | CDR3 protein | CDR3 DNA
- | 14 | TRBJ1-4 | - | TRBV5-1 | CASSLVQGNEKLFF | TGCGCCAGCAGCTTGGTTCAGGGGAATGAAAAACTGTTTTTT
TRBD1 | 12 | TRBJ1-4 | - | TRBV29-1 | CSAPGQGEKLFF | TGCAGCGCACCGGGACAGGGAGAAAAACTGTTTTTT
- | 15 | TRBJ2-5 | - | TRBV4-3 | CASSQGNGGGETQYF | TGCGCCAGCAGCCAAGGGAACGGGGGTGGCGAGACCCAGTACTTC
- | 15 | TRBJ2-7 | - | TRBV3-1/TRBV3-2 | CASSQDEAGSYEQYF | TGTGCCAGCAGCCAAGATGAAGCGGGTTCCTACGAGCAGTACTTC
- | 14 | TRBJ2-7 | - | TRBV6-5 | CASTKLDRNYEQYF | TGTGCCAGCACCAAACTCGACAGAAACTACGAGCAGTACTTC
- | 12 | TRBJ1-5 | - | TRBV6-5 | CASTRENQPQHF | TGTGCCAGCACGAGGGAGAATCAGCCCCAGCATTTT
- | 14 | TRBJ1-2 | - | TRBV5-1 | CASSLDRGGSHYTF | TGCGCCAGCAGCCTAGACCGCGGGGGTTCCCACTACACCTTC
- | 14 | TRBJ2-3 | - | TRBV24-1 | CATSEFVGAGTQYF | TGTGCCACCAGTGAGTTCGTGGGGGCGGGTACGCAGTATTTT
TRBD1 | 14 | TRBJ2-7 | - | TRBV5-6 | CASSVGTGVVEQYF | TGTGCCAGCAGCGTCGGGACAGGGGTGGTCGAGCAGTACTTC
TRBD2 | 17 | TRBJ2-2 | - | TRBV7-9 | CASSFTASGGNTGELFF | TGTGCCAGCAGCTTTACCGCTAGCGGGGGGAACACCGGGGAGCTGTTTTTT
- | 15 | TRBJ2-1 | once | TRBV18 | CASSPPARTYNEQFF | TGTGCCAGCTCACCACCGGCTAGAACCTACAATGAGCAGTTCTTC
TRBD2 | 16 | TRBJ2-1 | - | TRBV10-1 | CASRGLADTINNEQFF | TGCGCCAGCAGAGGACTAGCGGACACAATTAACAATGAGCAGTTCTTC
TRBD2 | 17 | TRBJ2-5 | - | TRBV19 | CASSISSGRAPQETQYF | TGTGCCAGTAGTATCTCTAGCGGGAGGGCCCCCCAAGAGACCCAGTACTTC
- | 12 | TRBJ1-1 | - | TRBV10-2 | CASSLDTQEAFF | TGCGCCAGCAGTTTGGACACCCAGGAGGCTTTCTTT
TRBD2 | 14 | TRBJ2-5 | - | TRBV18 | CASRIAGGDETQYF | TGTGCCAGCCGGATAGCGGGAGGTGACGAGACCCAGTACTTC
TRBD1 | 16 | TRBJ1-2 | - | TRBV10-2 | CASSEWDRVYNYGYTF | TGCGCCAGCAGTGAATGGGACAGGGTATATAACTATGGCTACACCTTC
- | 17 | TRBJ2-1 | - | TRBV13 | CASSLGRGVARYNEQFF | TGTGCCAGCAGCTTAGGCAGGGGAGTAGCCCGTTACAATGAGCAGTTCTTC
- | 13 | TRBJ1-4 | - | TRBV19 | CASSWASNEKLFF | TGTGCCAGTAGTTGGGCCTCAAATGAAAAACTGTTTTTT
TRBD1 | 13 | TRBJ1-2 | - | TRBV30 | CAWSEGQVYGYTF | TGTGCCTGGAGCGAGGGACAGGTTTATGGCTACACCTTC
- | 13 | TRBJ1-2 | - | TRBV12-3/TRBV12-4 | CASSREQSSGYTF | TGTGCCAGCAGCCGGGAGCAGTCCTCTGGCTACACCTTC
TRBD1 | 14 | TRBJ1-5 | - | TRBV11-2 | CASSPGTANQPQHF | TGTGCCAGCAGCCCTGGGACAGCAAATCAGCCCCAGCATTTT
- | 14 | TRBJ1-1 | - | TRBV11-2 | CASSLVSGSTEAFF | TGTGCCAGCAGCCTGGTTTCGGGGAGCACTGAAGCTTTCTTT
TRBD1 | 13 | TRBJ1-2 | - | TRBV6-6 | CASSYEGAGGYTF | TGTGCCAGCAGTTACGAGGGGGCAGGGGGCTACACCTTC
- | 20 | TRBJ2-7 | - | TRBV5-1 | CASSLASSYRGIRTGYEQYF | TGCGCCAGCAGCTTGGCTTCAAGTTATAGGGGGATAAGGACGGGTTACGAGCAGTACTTC
- | 12 | TRBJ1-1 | - | TRBV18 | CASSPQGYEAFF | TGTGCCAGCTCACCGCAGGGGTATGAAGCTTTCTTT
TRBD1 | 15 | TRBJ2-7 | - | TRBV7-6 | CASSLQGQGAYEQYF | TGTGCCAGCAGCTTACAGGGACAGGGAGCCTACGAGCAGTACTTC
- | 13 | TRBJ1-6 | - | TRBV3-1/TRBV3-2 | CASSQAGNSPLHF | TGTGCCAGCAGCCAAGCAGGTAATTCACCCCTCCACTTT